This TCR beta chain was documented in a study of blood T cell repertoires in COVID-19 (dated by TCRdb to the early 2020s). About the investigation overall: Samples from collaborators originated in the United States, Italy and Spain and spanned both the acute and convalescent phases of COVID-19. The material from the prospective study consisted of cDNA or gDNA derived from T cells, B-cell-depleted T cells, or PBMCs. A freely available public database, intended as a resource for researchers studying the immune response to SARS-CoV-2, is where the repertoires were released. Where available, HLA class I and class II types were obtained from metadata supplied by the sample provider rather than from assay-based typing. The samples were drawn from the first 160 participants of the ongoing ImmuneRACE study and from 1,254 subjects provided by 6 global collaborators. A de-identified subject ID, COVID-19 status, age in years and sex were almost always included in the sample metadata. The dataset comprised deeply sampled blood TCRbeta repertoires from subjects exposed to, actively infected with, or recovered from COVID-19. Summary of the overall study and its limitations: The amount of clinical and demographic metadata varied by source and participant and was provided uncurated.

As regards this clone: The target of this receptor is not known. Base quality data are lacking; no much larger clone is found one base away.

The immunoSEQ Assay, a bias-controlled multiplex PCR, was used to amplify TCRbeta CDR3 regions from genomic DNA. The authors' analysis ran thus. Within the assay, amplification of reference gene primers was used to estimate how many nucleated cells each sample contained. Sequence reads were collapsed and filtered to measure the absolute abundance of every unique TCRbeta CDR3 rearrangement. For each sample, productive Simpson clonality was calculated by taking the square root of Simpson's diversity index across productive rearrangements. The clones in this table, taken by TCRdb from immuneACCESS, are in-frame only. Not every clone is retained; where verified, under half of the shortfall comes from an unresolved V gene, and the cause of the rest is unknown. The V and J calls and clone size were taken over from that table, and D and trimming were inferred from the DNA. The sample table shows 87,000 or so clones, and roughly 87% are seen once. The top ten hold 3% of the sample.

Per the germline V gene (reference sequence), LNHDA is the CDR1 and SQIVND is the CDR2. V is pruned by 9 bases and J by 0 bases, leaving 3 bases of the junction without a gene match. The CDR3 numbers 13 residues from cysteine through phenylalanine. Left in the record is the CDR3 DNA by itself, 39 bases read in frame from the first base. Each collaborating institution followed its own protocols to collect whole blood in K2EDTA tubes. For TCRbeta analysis, collaborator samples were shipped as frozen whole blood, as isolated PBMCs, or as DNA extracted from either sample type. The sample was peripheral blood. Recombination joined TRBV19 with TRBJ2-3, with TRBD1 matching 7 junction bases. This sequence originates from a woman aged 50 to 60 with active or convalescent COVID-19. At the DNA level, the sequence is TGTGCCAGCCAGGGGGTTAGCACAGATACGCAGTATTTT. This is translated as CASQGVSTDTQYF.